This TCR beta chain originates from a study of shared clonotypes between healthy human individuals. Study overall: The study used three CD4 naive, three CD4 memory, two CD8 naive and one CD8 memory plate per donor.

V was pared by 5 bases and J by 3 bases, with 12 bases between. The germline V gene has CDR1 SGHRS and CDR2 YFSETQ. The CDR3 extends over 14 amino acids. Each cell subset's genomic DNA was divided evenly among several immunoSEQ plates. TCRdb keeps only in-frame clones here, not all; method: immunoSEQ multiplex PCR. This sample has 1,400,000 or so clones, with 98% to 99% found just once. Findings and limits, study-wide: Generally, estimated richness proved larger in naive subsets than it did in memory subsets. Rarefaction demonstrated incomplete sorted-subset sequencing despite large depth.

Turning to this clone: Its target is unknown.

V gene TRBV5-1 combines with J gene TRBJ1-3; maybe TRBD1 (5 bases). Source material: naive CD4+ T cells sorted from blood. The subset: CD45RA+ positively selected. This sequence originates from a man aged 25 to 45 in good health. CDR3 sequence reads: CASRGEGIGNTIYF. CDR3 bases: TGCGCCAGCAGGGGGGAAGGGATTGGAAACACCATATATTTT.